This TCR beta chain was documented in a study of T-cell reconstitution after alpha-beta-depleted transplantation in children. A TCRbeta library incorporating unique molecular identifiers was prepared. TCRdb fed the PCR reads into MiXCR, producing one record per CDR3 protein. The table lists about 640,000 distinct CDR3 sequences, 16% of them singletons. This clonotype was detected many times. The CDR3 spans 14 residues. CDR1 and CDR2 (germline): DFQATT, SNEGSKA (reference sequence). V was clipped by 0 bases and J by 9 bases; unmatched bases: 3. The V call is TRBV20-1, the J call TRBJ1-6; 9 bases map to TRBD1. The sequence came from a human donor who donated a stem cell graft to a child with acute myeloid leukemia. Here the sequenced sample was PBMCs from the stem cell graft donor, taken from the stem cell graft. In nucleotides, the CDR3 is TGCAGTGCTAGAGAGGGGACAGGGCGTTCACCCCTCCACTTT. Protein sequence: CSAREGTGRSPLHF.